One T cell receptor (beta chain) is described in this entry. This sample is drawn from a study of T cells in Graves' hyperthyroidism and ophthalmopathy. What was amplified from RNA transcripts were TCR beta CDR3 regions. HTBI primers were used for first-round RT-PCR of the TCR CDR3. Using its own MiXCR run on the multiplex PCR reads, TCRdb lists one record per CDR3 protein. The sample shows 380,000 or so distinct CDR3 sequences, 19% of them seen only once. This CDR3 has 16 residues. Germline V gene lookup returns CDR1 MNHEY and CDR2 SVGAGI. V was clipped by 0 bases and J by 3 bases, with 15 bases between them.

The TCR originated in a young woman with Graves' hyperthyroidism. Sequencing used blood. The chain combines TRBV6-5 with TRBJ2-7, with D possibly called TRBD1 or TRBD2 (7 bases each). The chain's CDR3 is CASSYSGGGGFYEQYF. DNA of the CDR3: TGTGCCAGCAGTTACTCGGGGGGAGGGGGCTTCTACGAGCAGTACTTC.